Below, 17 T cell receptor beta chains from the same sample are listed, as sequenced in a study of Ad26.COV2.S vaccination and SARS-CoV-2 variants. The protocol was immunoSEQ multiplex PCR, while the TCRdb copy is restricted to in-frame clones and leaves out a portion. The repertoire holds 400,000 to 450,000 clones, 92% seen once, with about 1.7% in the top ten. Described treatment: 15 to 20 received Ad26.COV2.S at low or high dose, single or two shots; a few received placebo; per-sample allocation not given. Day 63 after the first vaccine or placebo injection was the time point for sampling. The material sequenced was peripheral blood, taken in a trial of Ad26.COV2.S vaccine versus placebo. The receptor set was obtained from a person between 18 and 60 years old who received the Ad26.COV2.S COVID-19 vaccine or a placebo.

This clone was seen a single time. This rearrangement joins TRBV29-1 to TRBJ2-5; no clear D. V lost 4 bases and J 5 bases, leaving 8 bases between the germline ends. Germline values: CDR1 SQVTM, CDR2 ANQGSEA. The CDR3 is 11 amino acids. In DNA form, the CDR3 reads TGCAGCGTTGTCAGTTTGGAGACCCAGTACTTC. Protein product: CSVVSLETQYF.

The table lists this clone with a count of one. V and J are TRBV2 and TRBJ2-3, with 8 bases aligning to TRBD1. The junction had 3 bases not matched to a gene; V was cut back by 5 bases and J by 2 bases. The CDR3 has 14 residues. Looked up from germline, CDR1 is SNHLY and CDR2 is FYNNEI. Here the CDR3 DNA reads TGTGCCAGCAGTTACAGGGGGGCCACAGATACGCAGTATTTT. Protein sequence: CASSYRGATDTQYF.

The V and J genes are TRBV6-5 and TRBJ2-7; D uncertain. This CDR3 region has 14 residues. V was pared by 7 bases and J by 1 base, with 14 bases between. Germline V gives CDR1 MNHEY, CDR2 SVGAGI. In nucleotides, the CDR3 is TGTGCCAGCACCCTGGACGGTGGATCCTACGAGCAGTACTTC. It yields the protein CASTLDGGSYEQYF.

The table lists this clone with a count of one. This chain joins TRBV19 and TRBJ1-5, with D perhaps TRBD1 (5 bases). CDR3 length: 16 residues. Trimming stripped 6 bases from V and 4 bases from J, with 19 bases between. The germline CDR1 and CDR2 sequences are LNHDA and SQIVND (reference sequence). The DNA for the CDR3 is TGTGCCAGTAGCCAGTCGGAGGCCCCAGGGAATCAGCCCCAGCATTTT. Amino acids: CASSQSEAPGNQPQHF.

The rearrangement uses TRBV27 and TRBJ2-3; D assignment may be TRBD1 or TRBD2 (5 bases each). CDR1 and CDR2 (germline): MNHEY, SMNVEV (reference sequence). Trimming left V 2 bases short and J 2 bases short, with 11 bases between. This CDR3 has 15 residues. In DNA form, the CDR3 reads TGTGCCAGCAGTTTAGGGGGTCCTTACACAGATACGCAGTATTTT. Amino acids: CASSLGGPYTDTQYF.

The V and J genes are TRBV7-9 and TRBJ2-7; 8 bases agree with TRBD1. Germline CDR1 SEHNR, CDR2 FQNEAQ (reference sequence). The CDR3 sequence is 15 residues long. With V trimmed by 1 base and J by 3 bases, 5 bases remained unmatched. CDR3 protein: CASSLDDRGIYEQYF. The CDR3 DNA reads TGTGCCAGCAGCTTAGACGACAGGGGCATCTACGAGCAGTACTTC.

The chain employs TRBV7-9 and TRBJ2-2, with D possibly TRBD1 on 6 matching bases. The CDR3 consists of 15 residues. V was trimmed by 2 bases and J by 1 base, leaving 8 bases between them. Germline V CDR1 and CDR2: SEHNR, FQNEAQ (reference sequence). DNA of the CDR3: TGTGCCAGCAGCTTATGGGGGCGGAACACCGGGGAGCTGTTTTTT. Encoded protein: CASSLWGRNTGELFF.

V is TRBV19 and J is TRBJ2-5; D tentatively fits TRBD1 or TRBD2 (5 bases each). This CDR3 spans 13 amino acids. V was shortened by 6 bases and J by 5 bases, with 13 bases between the two germline ends. The germline V gene encodes CDR1 LNHDA and CDR2 SQIVND (reference sequence). CDR3 in DNA: TGTGCCAGTAGCGAGGGGAGTCCCGAGACCCAGTACTTC. Protein: CASSEGSPETQYF. Full variable domain (remainder filled in from reference TRBV19 and TRBJ2-5): DGGITQSPKYLFRKEGQNVTLSCEQNLNHDAMYWYRQDPGQGLRLIYYSQIVNDFQKGDIAEGYSVSREKKESFPLTVTSAQKNPTAFYLCASSEGSPETQYFGPGTRLLVL.

This clone was observed a few times. This chain joins TRBV9 and TRBJ2-5; TRBD2 might be the D (5 bases). The CDR3 is 15 amino acids. Between the trimmed V and J ends, which lost 6 bases and 5 bases, there was a span of 20 bases. Germline V gene data show CDR1 as SGDLS and CDR2 as YYNGEE. CDR3 nucleotide sequence: TGTGCCAGCACCCGGGGTGGAGAGACTGGGGAGACCCAGTACTTC. It translates to CASTRGGETGETQYF.

This clone has a single count. The V call is TRBV5-1, the J call TRBJ2-7, with 8 bases that match TRBD1. Germline V gene sequence: CDR1 SGHRS, CDR2 YFSETQ. CDR3 length: 15 residues. The V and J ends lost 4 bases and 5 bases, in that order; junction bases with no gene match: 11. DNA of the CDR3: TGCGCCAGCAGCCCACGTGGACAGGGTTTTGACGAGCAGTACTTC. Translation: CASSPRGQGFDEQYF.

As DNA, the CDR3 is TGTGCCTGGGGACGATCAGATACGCAGTATTTT. Translated: CAWGRSDTQYF. V is TRBV30 and J is TRBJ2-3; D unclear. Trimming took off 5 bases at V and 4 bases at J, with 7 bases between the two ends. Germline CDR1 is GTSNPN and CDR2 is SVGIG (reference sequence). The CDR3 runs 11 residues.

The chain couples TRBV15 to TRBJ1-1; D remains ambiguous. This CDR3 has 13 residues. V lost 3 bases and J 3 bases, leaving 8 bases between the germline ends. Germline CDR1 is LNHNV and CDR2 is YYDKDF (reference sequence). CDR3 DNA: TGTGCCACCAGCAGGGCTTGGGACACTGAAGCTTTCTTT. This translates into CATSRAWDTEAFF.

The chain links TRBV4-3 to TRBJ2-7; D may be TRBD1 or TRBD2 (5 bases each). V lost 5 bases and J 7 bases, leaving 12 bases between the germline ends. The length of the CDR3 is 12 residues. Germline V gives CDR1 LGHNA, CDR2 YSLEER. The CDR3 nucleotides read TGCGCCAGCAGCTGGGGGTTGGGGGAGCAGTACTTC. Amino acids: CASSWGLGEQYF.

Written as DNA, the CDR3 is TGCGCCAGCAGCCAAGAAATGACGTCCGACCCCAGCAATCAGCCCCAGCATTTT. It is translated as CASSQEMTSDPSNQPQHF. This chain connects TRBV4-3 to TRBJ1-5, with D unclear. Germline CDR1 and CDR2: LGHNA and YSLEER. Trimming shortened V by 0 bases and J by 1 base, and 16 bases separated the two germline ends. The CDR3 totals 18 residues.

The chain is built from TRBV5-6 and TRBJ1-2; the D gene is possibly TRBD1 (6 bases). The germline V gene has CDR1 SGHDT and CDR2 YYEEEE. The CDR3 consists of 16 residues. V shed 4 bases and J shed 4 bases, with 20 bases lying between them. This chain's CDR3 is CASSTAGGANLYGYTF. For the CDR3, the DNA is TGTGCCAGCAGCACGGCGGGGGGCGCTAACCTCTATGGCTACACCTTC.

The chain carries TRBV5-1 and TRBJ2-7; tentative D call: TRBD1 (6 bases). The CDR3 has 14 residues. The V gene's germline CDR1 is SGHRS and CDR2 YFSETQ. Trimming removed 3 bases from V and 2 bases from J, with 12 bases in between. CDR3 sequence: CASSYSTGPYEQYF. In DNA form, the CDR3 reads TGCGCCAGCAGCTACTCGACAGGCCCCTACGAGCAGTACTTC.

This chain joins TRBV18 and TRBJ1-1; a weak D match, TRBD1 (5 bases). CDR3 length: 13 residues. Between the trimmed V and J ends, which lost 8 bases and 4 bases, there was a span of 14 bases. Germline CDR1 reads KGHSH; CDR2 reads LQKENI. The chain's CDR3 is CASLGTSSTEAFF. The CDR3 DNA follows: TGTGCCAGCCTAGGGACGTCCTCCACTGAAGCTTTCTTT.